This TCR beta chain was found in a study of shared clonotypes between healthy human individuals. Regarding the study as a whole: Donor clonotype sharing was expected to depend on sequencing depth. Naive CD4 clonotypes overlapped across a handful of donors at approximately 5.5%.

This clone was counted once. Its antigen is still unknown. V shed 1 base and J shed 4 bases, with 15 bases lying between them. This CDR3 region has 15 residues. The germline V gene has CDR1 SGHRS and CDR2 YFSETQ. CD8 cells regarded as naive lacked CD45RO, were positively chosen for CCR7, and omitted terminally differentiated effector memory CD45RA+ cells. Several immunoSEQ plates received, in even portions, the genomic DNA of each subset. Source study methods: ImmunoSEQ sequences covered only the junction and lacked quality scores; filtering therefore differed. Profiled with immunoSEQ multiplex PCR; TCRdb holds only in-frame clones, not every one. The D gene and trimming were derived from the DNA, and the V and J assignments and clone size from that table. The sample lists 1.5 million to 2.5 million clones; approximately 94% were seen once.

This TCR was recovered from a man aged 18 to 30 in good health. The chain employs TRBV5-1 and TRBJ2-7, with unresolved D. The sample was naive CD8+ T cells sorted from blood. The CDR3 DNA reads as TGCGCCAGCAGCTTGAGTGGCGACTTTATATACGAGCAGTACTTC. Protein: CASSLSGDFIYEQYF.